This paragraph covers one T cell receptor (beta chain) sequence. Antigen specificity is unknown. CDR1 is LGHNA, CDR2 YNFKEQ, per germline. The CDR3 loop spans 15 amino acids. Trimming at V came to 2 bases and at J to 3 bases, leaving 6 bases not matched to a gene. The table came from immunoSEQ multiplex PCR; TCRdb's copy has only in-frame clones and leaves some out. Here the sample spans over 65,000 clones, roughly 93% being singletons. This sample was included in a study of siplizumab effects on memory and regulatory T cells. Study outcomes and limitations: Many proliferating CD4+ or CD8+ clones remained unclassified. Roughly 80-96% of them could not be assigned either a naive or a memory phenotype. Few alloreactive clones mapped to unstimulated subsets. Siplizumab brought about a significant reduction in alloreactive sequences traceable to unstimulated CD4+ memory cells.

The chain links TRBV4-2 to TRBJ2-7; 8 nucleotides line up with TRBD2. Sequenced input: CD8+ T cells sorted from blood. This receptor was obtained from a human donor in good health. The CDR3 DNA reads TGTGCCAGCAGCCAATCTCCGGGACTAGTCTACGAGCAGTACTTC. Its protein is CASSQSPGLVYEQYF.